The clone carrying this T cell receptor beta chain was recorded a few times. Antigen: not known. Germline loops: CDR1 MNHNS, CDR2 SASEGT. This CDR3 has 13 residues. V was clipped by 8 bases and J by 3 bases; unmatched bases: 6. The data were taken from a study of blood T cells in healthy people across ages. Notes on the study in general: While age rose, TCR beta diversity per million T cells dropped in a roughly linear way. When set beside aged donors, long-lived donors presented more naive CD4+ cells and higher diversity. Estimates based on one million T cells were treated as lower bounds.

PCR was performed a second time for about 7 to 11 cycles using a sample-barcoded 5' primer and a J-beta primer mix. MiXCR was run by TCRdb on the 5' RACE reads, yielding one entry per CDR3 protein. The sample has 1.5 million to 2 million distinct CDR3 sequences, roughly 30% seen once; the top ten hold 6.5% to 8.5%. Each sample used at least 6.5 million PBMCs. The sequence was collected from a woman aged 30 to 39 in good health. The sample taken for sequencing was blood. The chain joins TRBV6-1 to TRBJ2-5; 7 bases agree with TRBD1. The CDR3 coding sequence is TGTGCCAGCCAGGGACAGCTAAAAGAGACCCAGTACTTC. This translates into CASQGQLKETQYF.